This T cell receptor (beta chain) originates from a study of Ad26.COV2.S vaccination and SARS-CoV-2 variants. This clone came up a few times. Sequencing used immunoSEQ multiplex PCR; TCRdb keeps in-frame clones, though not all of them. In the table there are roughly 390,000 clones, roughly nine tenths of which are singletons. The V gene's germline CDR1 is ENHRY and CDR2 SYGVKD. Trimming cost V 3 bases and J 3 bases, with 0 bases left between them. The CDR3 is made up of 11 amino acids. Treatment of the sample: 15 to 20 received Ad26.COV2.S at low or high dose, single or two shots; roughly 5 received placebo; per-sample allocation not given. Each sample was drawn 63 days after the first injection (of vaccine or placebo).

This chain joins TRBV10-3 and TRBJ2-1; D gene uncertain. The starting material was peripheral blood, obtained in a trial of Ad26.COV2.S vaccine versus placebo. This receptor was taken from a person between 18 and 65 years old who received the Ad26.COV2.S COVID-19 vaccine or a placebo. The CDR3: CAISDYNEQFF. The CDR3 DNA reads TGTGCCATCAGTGACTACAATGAGCAGTTCTTC.